The 13 T cell receptor beta chains below were found in one sample sequenced in a study of cytomegalovirus exposure and HLA in healthy donors. Primers for the PCR totalled 60 Vbeta and 13 Jbeta. Libraries were prepared by immunoSEQ multiplex PCR; TCRdb keeps only in-frame clonotypes and omits some of them. The sample consists of fewer than 200,000 clones, 80% of them appearing once. Specimen: PBMCs. These TCRs come from a boy under 18 in good health and CMV-seronegative.

The chain is built from TRBV5-1 and TRBJ1-1, with D possibly matching TRBD1 (5 bases). V was clipped by 4 bases and J by 4 bases, with 23 bases between them. The germline CDR1 and CDR2 sequences are SGHRS and YFSETQ. The CDR3 is 17 amino acids. CDR3 sequence (DNA): TGCGCCAGCAGCCCCATGCGTATGACAGTTGTAACCACTGAAGCTTTCTTT. Encoded protein: CASSPMRMTVVTTEAFF.

The V and J genes are TRBV4-2 and TRBJ1-1, with 7 bases fitting TRBD1. Per germline, CDR1 LGHNA and CDR2 YNFKEQ. V lost 4 bases and J lost 5; bases outside the gene matches: 10. The CDR3 has 15 residues. The CDR3 protein is CASSPESGGSTEAFF. DNA for the CDR3: TGTGCCAGCAGCCCTGAATCAGGGGGAAGTACTGAAGCTTTCTTT.

This clone appeared a few times. Other DNA sequences in this sample translate to the same CDR3. The chain links TRBV9 to TRBJ1-2; D unclear. This CDR3 contains 13 residues. CDR1 and CDR2 from the germline V gene are SGDLS and YYNGEE. V shed 2 bases and J shed 2 bases, with 7 bases lying between them. The CDR3 loop is CASSVTENYGYTF. The CDR3 DNA reads as TGTGCCAGCAGCGTCACAGAGAACTATGGCTACACCTTC.

The chain uses TRBV18 and TRBJ2-7, with D possibly TRBD2 on 5 matching bases. Trimming removed 2 bases at V and 2 bases at J, with 19 bases between. This CDR3 spans 17 amino acids. Per the germline V gene, CDR1 is KGHSH and CDR2 is LQKENI. The CDR3 bases are TGTGCCAGCTCACCAGCCCGGCCCGGGCGGGCCGCCTACGAGCAGTACTTC. Translating it yields CASSPARPGRAAYEQYF.

The chain joins TRBV11-3 to TRBJ1-6, with D possibly matching TRBD1 (5 bases). Germline V gene sequence: CDR1 SGHNT, CDR2 YENEEA. CDR3 length: 14 amino acids. With 5 bases removed from V and 9 bases from J, the gap between germline ends came to 14 bases. CDR3 nucleotides: TGTGCCAGCAGCCTCGGGGGGAGGAGTTCACCCCTCCACTTT. Its translation is CASSLGGRSSPLHF.

The gene calls are TRBV9 and TRBJ1-3; 8 positions agree with TRBD1. The J segment lost 1 base and the V segment lost 6 bases, leaving 6 bases of the junction unmatched. The germline gives CDR1 SGDLS, CDR2 YYNGEE. This CDR3 spans 15 amino acids. CDR3 in DNA: TGTGCCAGCAATTCCCAGGGGGCTTCTGGAAACACCATATATTTT. Its protein product is CASNSQGASGNTIYF.

The chain carries TRBV30 and TRBJ1-1; 8 bases agree with TRBD1. Germline-derived CDR1 and CDR2 are GTSNPN and SVGIG (reference sequence). V trimming: 4 bases; J trimming: 0 bases; junction bases outside the gene matches: 4. The CDR3 has 14 amino acids. CDR3 DNA sequence: TGTGCCTGGACGCAGGGGGCCTTGAACACTGAAGCTTTCTTT. It yields the protein CAWTQGALNTEAFF. The variable domain in full, with the rest retrieved from reference TRBV30 and TRBJ1-1, is SQTIHQWPATLVQPVGSPLSLECTVEGTSNPNLYWYRQAAGRGLQLLFYSVGIGQISSEVPQNLSASRPQDRQFILSSKKLLLSDSGFYLCAWTQGALNTEAFFGQGTRLTVV.

The V and J genes are TRBV12-5 and TRBJ2-7; 7 bases match TRBD1. V trimming: 0 bases; J trimming: 2 bases; junction bases outside the gene matches: 4. The CDR3 length is 15 residues. The germline gives CDR1 LGHNT, CDR2 FRNRAP. CDR3 DNA: TGTGCTAGTGGTTTGGTAGGCGACAGGGCCTACGAGCAGTACTTC. It is translated as CASGLVGDRAYEQYF.

The chain recombines TRBV29-1 with TRBJ2-2, with D tentatively TRBD2 (5 bases). This CDR3 spans 13 amino acids. The V and J ends lost 7 bases and 3 bases respectively, with 12 bases between them. Germline lookup yields CDR1 SQVTM and CDR2 ANQGSEA. CDR3 DNA sequence: TGCAGCGGTCAAAGCGGTTACACCGGGGAGCTGTTTTTT. Translating it yields CSGQSGYTGELFF.

This chain uses TRBV12-5 with TRBJ1-1; 10 bases align to TRBD1. The CDR3 spans 19 residues. Trimming cost V 0 bases and J 2 bases; bases outside gene matches: 12. In germline, CDR1 is LGHNT, CDR2 FRNRAP. The CDR3 region has the DNA TGTGCTAGTGGTTTGGTAGGAAAGGGACAGGGGATGGTAAACACTGAAGCTTTCTTT. This encodes CASGLVGKGQGMVNTEAFF.

This chain links TRBV6-6 with TRBJ2-5, with 12 bases lining up with TRBD1. Near its end, the DNA agrees better with TRBJ2-7, so the J call may be wrong. There are 14 residues in the CDR3. Germline V lookup: CDR1 MNHNY, CDR2 SVGAGI (reference sequence). The CDR3 sequence: CASRLRDRGHEQYF. The CDR3 DNA sequence: TGTGCCAGCAGGCTCCGGGACAGGGGGCACGAGCAGTACTTC.

This clone appeared a single time. This chain uses TRBV2 with TRBJ1-6, with D possibly being TRBD1 (6 bases). This CDR3 spans 14 amino acids. Trimming left V 6 bases short and J 7 bases short, with 13 bases between. Germline values: CDR1 SNHLY, CDR2 FYNNEI. In nucleotides, the CDR3 is TGTGCCAGCAGGGCGGACAGCGTGAATTCACCCCTCCACTTT. The encoded protein is CASRADSVNSPLHF. The entire variable domain, with the rest obtained from reference TRBV2 and TRBJ1-6, is as follows: EPEVTQTPSHQVTQMGQEVILRCVPISNHLYFYWYRQILGQKVEFLVSFYNNEISEKSEIFDDQFSVERPDGSNFTLKIRSTKLEDSAMYFCASRADSVNSPLHFGNGTRLTVT.

This rearrangement joins TRBV19 to TRBJ2-7; D is unclear. CDR1 and CDR2 from the germline V gene are LNHDA and SQIVND (reference sequence). The CDR3 is 14 amino acids. Trimming took off 5 bases at V and 1 base at J, with 12 bases between the two ends. The CDR3, as DNA: TGTGCCAGTAGTGACACGAGTCCTTCCTACGAGCAGTACTTC. Residues: CASSDTSPSYEQYF. The whole variable domain, filled in from reference TRBV19 and TRBJ2-7, reads DGGITQSPKYLFRKEGQNVTLSCEQNLNHDAMYWYRQDPGQGLRLIYYSQIVNDFQKGDIAEGYSVSREKKESFPLTVTSAQKNPTAFYLCASSDTSPSYEQYFGPGTRLTVT.